These 21 T cell receptor beta chains came from one sample sequenced in a study of OX40 agonist ivuxolimab in advanced cancers. Libraries were prepared by immunoSEQ multiplex PCR; TCRdb keeps only in-frame clonotypes and omits some of them. The sample yields about 91,000 clones, 85% seen once. This specimen was CD4+ or CD8+ T cells sorted from blood, taken in a trial of the OX40 agonist ivuxolimab. These receptors were obtained from an adult with an advanced solid tumor such as melanoma, head and neck, liver or kidney cancer.

This clone has just a few counts. The chain is built from TRBV4-2 and TRBJ1-3; 7 bases are shared with TRBD1. Germline CDR1 LGHNA, CDR2 YNFKEQ. This CDR3 is built from 15 residues. The trim removed 5 bases at V and 0 bases at J, leaving 4 bases unmatched. CDR3 amino acids: CASSRDRDSGNTIYF. CDR3 nucleotide sequence: TGTGCCAGCAGCAGAGACAGGGACTCTGGAAACACCATATATTTT.

J is TRBJ2-6 and V is TRBV2; 9 positions match TRBD1. With V trimmed by 7 bases and J by 4 bases, 8 bases remained unmatched. Germline CDR1 and CDR2: SNHLY and FYNNEI. The CDR3 has 16 residues. The CDR3 DNA reads as TGTGCCAGCACCCCGGGACAGGGAGTAGGGGCCAACGTCCTGACTTTC. As protein: CASTPGQGVGANVLTF.

The rearrangement joins TRBV2 to TRBJ2-5; TRBD2 agrees at 9 bases. Losses at the gene ends were 6 bases for V and 2 bases for J; bases not matched to a gene: 7. Germline CDR1 and CDR2: SNHLY and FYNNEI. This CDR3 comprises 15 residues. CDR3 nucleotide sequence: TGTGCCAGCAGCCAGACTAGCGGACAACAAGAGACCCAGTACTTC. Amino acids: CASSQTSGQQETQYF.

This rearrangement joins TRBV10-3 to TRBJ1-2; perhaps TRBD1 as D (5 bases). Germline loops: CDR1 ENHRY, CDR2 SYGVKD. Trimming cost V 3 bases and J 1 base, with 6 bases left between them. The length of the CDR3 is 13 residues. The CDR3 sequence is CAISEQVNYGYTF. DNA of the CDR3: TGTGCCATCAGTGAACAGGTTAACTATGGCTACACCTTC.

The chain carries TRBV5-1 and TRBJ2-5; 7 bases are shared with TRBD1. Per germline, CDR1 SGHRS and CDR2 YFSETQ. Trimming took 4 bases from V and 0 from J; bases not matched to a gene: 3. The length of the CDR3 is 14 residues. CDR3 in DNA: TGCGCCAGCAGCGGGGGACAGAACCAAGAGACCCAGTACTTC. Amino acid sequence: CASSGGQNQETQYF.

J is TRBJ1-2 and V is TRBV7-3; no reliable D call. This CDR3 is built from 14 residues. Trimming removed 2 bases from V and 4 bases from J, with 11 bases in between. Germline lookup yields CDR1 SGHTA and CDR2 FQGTGA. The CDR3: CASSLDRSGYGYTF. The CDR3 region has the DNA TGTGCCAGCAGCTTAGATCGTTCGGGCTATGGCTACACCTTC.

The chain uses TRBV9 and TRBJ2-1; D is ambiguous. This CDR3 region has 13 residues. Between the trimmed V and J ends, which lost 1 base and 5 bases, there was a span of 7 bases. CDR1 and CDR2 (germline): SGDLS, YYNGEE. CDR3 in amino acids: CASSVLADNEQFF. CDR3 in DNA: TGTGCCAGCAGCGTATTGGCAGACAATGAGCAGTTCTTC. The whole variable domain, remainder taken from reference TRBV9 and TRBJ2-1, is DSGVTQTPKHLITATGQRVTLRCSPRSGDLSVYWYQQSLDQGLQFLIQYYNGEERAKGNILERFSAQQFPDLHSELNLSSLELGDSALYFCASSVLADNEQFFGPGTRLTVL.

This clone was counted only a few times. V gene TRBV13 combines with J gene TRBJ1-1; a weak D match, TRBD1 (6 bases). This CDR3 contains 13 residues. Trimming took off 6 bases at V and 6 bases at J, with 14 bases between the two ends. CDR1 PRHDT and CDR2 FYEKMQ come from the germline V gene (reference sequence). The CDR3 region is CASSRIRGPEAFF. The CDR3 DNA sequence: TGTGCCAGCAGTAGGATCAGGGGTCCTGAAGCTTTCTTT. Supplemented by reference TRBV13 and TRBJ1-1, the full variable domain reads AAGVIQSPRHLIKEKRETATLKCYPIPRHDTVYWYQQGPGQDPQFLISFYEKMQSDKGSIPDRFSAQQFSDYHSELNMSSLELGDSALYFCASSRIRGPEAFFGQGTRLTVV.

The V gene is TRBV9, the J gene TRBJ1-1, with TRBD1 matching 9 bases. V lost 4 bases to trimming and J lost 9 bases; unmatched junction nucleotides: 4. In germline, CDR1 is SGDLS, CDR2 YYNGEE. This CDR3 comprises 12 residues. The CDR3 is CASSRDRVQAFF. CDR3 coding DNA: TGTGCCAGCAGCCGGGACAGGGTTCAAGCTTTCTTT.

The chain joins TRBV9 to TRBJ2-1; 7 bases are a match to TRBD2. Germline CDR1 reads SGDLS; CDR2 reads YYNGEE. Trimming took 0 bases from V and 1 from J; bases not matched to a gene: 4. This CDR3 comprises 16 residues. CDR3 in amino acids: CASSVAPSGSYNEQFF. DNA of the CDR3: TGTGCCAGCAGCGTAGCGCCTAGCGGTTCCTACAATGAGCAGTTCTTC.

The chain carries TRBV2 and TRBJ2-2, with TRBD2 matching 8 bases. The CDR3 has 15 residues. The trim removed 7 bases at V and 1 base at J, leaving 5 bases unmatched. Germline lookup yields CDR1 SNHLY and CDR2 FYNNEI. DNA for the CDR3: TGTGCCAGCAAAACTAGCGGAATGAACACCGGGGAGCTGTTTTTT. Amino acids: CASKTSGMNTGELFF.

The CDR3: CASSEALGRYEQYV. CDR3 in DNA: TGTGCCAGCAGTGAAGCGCTTGGGCGATACGAGCAGTACGTC. The chain employs TRBV6-1 and TRBJ2-7, with unresolved D. Between the trimmed V and J ends, which lost 0 bases and 4 bases, there was a span of 10 bases. This CDR3 has 14 amino acids. Germline V gives CDR1 MNHNS, CDR2 SASEGT.

The table lists this clone with a few counts. This chain uses TRBV4-2 with TRBJ2-3; the D gene is possibly TRBD1 (6 bases). The V gene's germline CDR1 is LGHNA and CDR2 YNFKEQ. Trimming stripped 3 bases from V and 2 bases from J, with 12 bases between. The CDR3 contains 15 residues. The CDR3 here is CASSHLRGDTDTQYF. CDR3 DNA sequence: TGTGCCAGCAGCCACCTCAGGGGAGACACAGATACGCAGTATTTT.

This rearrangement joins TRBV19 to TRBJ2-3; D is undetermined. CDR3 length equals 12 residues. Germline CDR1 and CDR2: LNHDA and SQIVND (reference sequence). Trimming pared 3 bases from V and 10 bases from J, leaving 11 bases between. CDR3 amino acids: CASSIFPQSQYF. The CDR3 nucleotides are TGTGCCAGTAGTATTTTCCCACAATCGCAGTATTTT.

This chain joins TRBV2 and TRBJ2-2, with 10 bases identical to TRBD2. Germline CDR1 and CDR2: SNHLY and FYNNEI. CDR3 length: 16 residues. Trimming cost V 4 bases and J 1 base; bases outside gene matches: 3. The CDR3 DNA follows: TGTGCCAGCAGTGTCCTAGCGGGGGTGAACACCGGGGAGCTGTTTTTT. As protein: CASSVLAGVNTGELFF.

CDR3 amino acids: CASSFLPDSRELFF. CDR3 sequence (DNA): TGTGCCAGCAGCTTTCTCCCCGATTCACGGGAGCTGTTTTTT. This sequence joins TRBV5-5 and TRBJ2-2; no clear D gene. This CDR3 spans 14 amino acids. Trimming shortened V by 2 bases and J by 9 bases, and 14 bases separated the two germline ends. Per germline, CDR1 SGHKS and CDR2 YYEKEE (reference sequence). The variable domain in full, completed from reference TRBV5-5 and TRBJ2-2, reads DAGVTQSPTHLIKTRGQQVTLRCSPISGHKSVSWYQQVLGQGPQFIFQYYEKEERGRGNFPDRFSARQFPNYSSELNVNALLLGDSALYLCASSFLPDSRELFFGEGSRLTVL.

The count of this clone is one. In DNA, the CDR3 is TGTGCCAGTAACCCGACAGGGGTGAACACTGAAGCTTTCTTT. Encoded protein: CASNPTGVNTEAFF. V usage is TRBV19 and J usage is TRBJ1-1; TRBD1 matches at 8 bases. The J segment lost 0 bases and the V segment lost 7 bases, leaving 4 bases of the junction unmatched. In germline, CDR1 is LNHDA, CDR2 SQIVND (reference sequence). There are 14 residues in the CDR3.

This chain links TRBV6-5 with TRBJ2-1, with D possibly matching TRBD2 (6 bases). The CDR3 is 12 residues long. Germline CDR1 reads MNHEY; CDR2 reads SVGAGI. V was trimmed by 7 bases and J by 9 bases, leaving 13 bases between them. The CDR3 nucleotides are TGTGCCAGCACCGGGAGCCGCGGTGAGCAGTTCTTC. It codes for CASTGSRGEQFF.

The rearrangement links TRBV5-6 to TRBJ2-7; no definite D call. V lost 5 bases and J 6 bases, leaving 12 bases between the germline ends. CDR1 is SGHDT and CDR2 is YYEEEE in the germline V gene. The CDR3 sequence is 12 residues long. CDR3 DNA: TGTGCCAGCAGTTCCAGGCCCTCCGAGCAGTACGTC. This codes for CASSSRPSEQYV.

V gene TRBV13 combines with J gene TRBJ2-7; 9 bases agree with TRBD1. This CDR3 is built from 14 residues. V dropped 5 bases and J dropped 7; count of bases not matched to a gene: 9. Germline values: CDR1 PRHDT, CDR2 FYEKMQ (reference sequence). This CDR3 reads CASSPRDRDREQYF. Written as DNA, the CDR3 is TGTGCCAGCAGCCCGCGGGACAGGGATCGGGAGCAGTACTTC. Filled out from reference TRBV13 and TRBJ2-7, the complete variable domain reads AAGVIQSPRHLIKEKRETATLKCYPIPRHDTVYWYQQGPGQDPQFLISFYEKMQSDKGSIPDRFSAQQFSDYHSELNMSSLELGDSALYFCASSPRDRDREQYFGPGTRLTVT.

V usage is TRBV18 and J usage is TRBJ2-5, with D possibly matching TRBD2 (5 bases). The germline V and J ends were trimmed by 0 bases and 5 bases, with 10 bases remaining between them. Germline CDR1 and CDR2: KGHSH and LQKENI. This CDR3 contains 14 residues. The CDR3 protein is CASSPPAGRETQYF. The CDR3 bases are TGTGCCAGCTCACCACCGGCGGGTCGGGAGACCCAGTACTTC.